A single sample gave rise to the 14 T cell receptor beta chains below, sequenced in a study of immune heterogeneity within non-small cell lung tumors. The TCR beta CDR3 region was amplified by multiplex PCR employing 32 V and 13 J primers. TCRdb passed the multiplex PCR reads through MiXCR, listing each CDR3 protein once. The table shows just over 15,000 distinct CDR3 sequences, with 28% occurring only once. The starting template was genomic DNA from bulk tumor, approximately 600 ng per sample. From each primary tumor, several far-apart biopsies were obtained during surgery. Patients underwent curative surgery for non-small cell lung cancer (untreated and newly diagnosed). The specimen was lung tumor tissue. These receptor sequences come from a man aged 40-55 years with non-small cell lung cancer.

This clonotype came up many times. The chain recombines TRBV4-1 with TRBJ1-4; D remains unclear. CDR1 MGHRA and CDR2 YSYEKL come from the germline V gene. The CDR3 totals 14 residues. Trimming shortened V by 0 bases and J by 8 bases, and 10 bases separated the two germline ends. For the CDR3, the DNA is TGCGCCAGCAGCCAAGAACCGGGAACCGAAAAACTGTTTTTT. This encodes CASSQEPGTEKLFF.

As regards this clonotype: A read error may be the cause here, since a much bigger clone is one base away. The chain couples TRBV12-3 or TRBV12-4 to TRBJ1-6, with a tentative D call TRBD1 (6 bases). This CDR3 has 14 residues. Deletions cut 5 bases from V and 7 bases from J, with 12 bases between. The CDR3 DNA sequence: TGTGCCAGCAGTACCCGGGACAAAAATTCACCCCTCCACTTT. This gives the protein CASSTRDKNSPLHF.

This clonotype has more than one count but fewer than ten. This rearrangement joins TRBV6-6 to TRBJ2-5, with D possibly matching TRBD1 (7 bases). The V end was cut by 2 bases, the J end by 5 bases, with 18 bases between. Germline assignment: CDR1 MNHNY and CDR2 SVGAGI (reference sequence). The CDR3 runs to 16 residues. The DNA for the CDR3 is TGTGCCAGCAGTTACGACTCCAGGGGGGCGCGGGAGACCCAGTACTTC. It translates to CASSYDSRGARETQYF.

This clonotype is medium-sized in the sample. The V call is TRBV6-1, the J call TRBJ1-4; 7 bases are a match to TRBD1. Trimming took 5 bases from V and 8 from J; bases not matched to a gene: 11. The CDR3 has 15 amino acids. The germline CDR1 and CDR2 sequences are MNHNS and SASEGT. The CDR3 DNA sequence: TGTGCCAGCAGTAAGGGAGGTCAGGGGGGGGAAAAACTGTTTTTT. This translates into CASSKGGQGGEKLFF.

This clonotype was recorded once. A much bigger clone sits one base away, suggesting this may be a read error. The V call is TRBV3-1, the J call TRBJ1-2, with 8 bases identical to TRBD1. CDR3 length equals 13 residues. From germline, CDR1 is LGHDT and CDR2 YNNKEL (reference sequence). This chain's CDR3 is CAGSQGQGRGYTF. The CDR3 DNA follows: TGTGCCGGCAGCCAAGGACAGGGAAGAGGCTACACCTTC.

This clonotype was detected a few times. The chain employs TRBV19 and TRBJ2-4, with 7 bases fitting TRBD1. This CDR3 has 13 amino acids. Germline values: CDR1 LNHDA, CDR2 SQIVND (reference sequence). J gave up 6 bases and V 6 bases, and 5 bases lay outside the gene matches. The DNA of the CDR3 is TGTGCCAGTAGAAGGGACAGCCGAAACATTCAGTACTTC. Translation: CASRRDSRNIQYF. Using reference TRBV19 and TRBJ2-4 for the parts outside the CDR3, the full variable domain is DGGITQSPKYLFRKEGQNVTLSCEQNLNHDAMYWYRQDPGQGLRLIYYSQIVNDFQKGDIAEGYSVSREKKESFPLTVTSAQKNPTAFYLCASRRDSRNIQYFGAGTRLSVL.

This clonotype was counted ten times or more. The rearrangement links TRBV5-1 to TRBJ1-4; 8 bases line up with TRBD1. Trimming cost V 1 base and J 2 bases; bases outside gene matches: 10. Per the germline V gene, CDR1 is SGHRS and CDR2 is YFSETQ. The CDR3 runs 18 residues. Here the CDR3 reads CASSLPRTGRSTNEKLFF. CDR3 nucleotide sequence: TGCGCCAGCAGCTTGCCGAGGACAGGGCGGTCTACTAATGAAAAACTGTTTTTT.

This clonotype was seen a handful of times. The CDR3 loop reads CASSIRAGGTEAFF. CDR3 nucleotide sequence: TGTGCCAGTAGTATCCGGGCGGGGGGCACTGAAGCTTTCTTT. This rearrangement joins TRBV19 to TRBJ1-1; maybe TRBD1 (5 bases). The CDR3 spans 14 residues. Germline V gives CDR1 LNHDA, CDR2 SQIVND (reference sequence). The V and J ends lost 3 bases and 4 bases respectively, with 12 bases between them.

This clonotype occurred a few times. This chain links TRBV7-9 with TRBJ1-6, with D possibly being TRBD1 (5 bases). Germline values: CDR1 SEHNR, CDR2 FQNEAQ (reference sequence). The CDR3 spans 14 residues. Deletions cut 4 bases from V and 9 bases from J, with 13 bases between. CDR3 amino acids: CASSSTVMGSPLHF. In DNA form, the CDR3 reads TGTGCCAGCAGCTCGACAGTCATGGGTTCACCCCTCCACTTT.

Relative to its sample, this clonotype is medium-sized. J is TRBJ1-4 and V is TRBV19, with D perhaps TRBD1 (6 bases). CDR1 LNHDA and CDR2 SQIVND come from the germline V gene (reference sequence). The CDR3 covers 14 residues. Trimming left V 5 bases short and J 7 bases short, with 14 bases between. Here the CDR3 DNA reads TGTGCCAGTAGTCCACAGGGTCTTTTTGAAAAACTGTTTTTT. Protein sequence: CASSPQGLFEKLFF.

This clonotype is deemed medium-sized. The chain couples TRBV6-1 to TRBJ1-5, with D possibly TRBD1 on 5 matching bases. V dropped 3 bases and J dropped 6 bases, with 15 bases sitting between them. The germline gives CDR1 MNHNS, CDR2 SASEGT. The CDR3 is 15 residues long. For the CDR3, the DNA is TGTGCCAGCAGTGACCGTCAGGGAGGGTCTCAGCCCCAGCATTTT. This translates into CASSDRQGGSQPQHF.

With regard to this clonotype: A much larger clone is a single base away; this may be a read error. V and J are TRBV7-9 and TRBJ2-3, with D maybe TRBD2 (6 bases). This CDR3 comprises 15 residues. V was trimmed by 3 bases and J by 2 bases, leaving 12 bases between them. Germline lookup yields CDR1 SEHNR and CDR2 FQNEAQ (reference sequence). The DNA for the CDR3 is TGTGCCAGCAGCTTGCGGGACGGGCACACAGATACGCAGTATTTT. Translation: CASSLRDGHTDTQYF.

This clonotype showed up many times. This chain links TRBV11-2 with TRBJ1-2; D not certain. This CDR3 has 13 residues. Deletions cut 5 bases from V and 1 base from J, with 8 bases between. Germline V gene lookup returns CDR1 SGHAT and CDR2 FQNNGV. The CDR3 region has the DNA TGTGCCAGCAGCCAGGACCGTAACTATGGCTACACCTTC. Protein: CASSQDRNYGYTF.

This clonotype was counted only a few times. V gene TRBV3-1 combines with J gene TRBJ2-1; TRBD2 agrees at 8 bases. Unmatched junction bases numbered 8, after V lost 1 base and J lost 3 bases. The CDR3 has 17 residues. The germline gives CDR1 LGHDT, CDR2 YNNKEL (reference sequence). The CDR3 bases are TGTGCCAGCAGCCAAGCGGGGGGGAGGGTGGGCTACAATGAGCAGTTCTTC. Its translation is CASSQAGGRVGYNEQFF.